Listed below are T cell receptor beta chains from one sample, sequenced in a study of T cell repertoires in cytomegalovirus infection. Via MiXCR, TCRdb re-called the reads, giving one row per CDR3 protein. The sample has about 200,000 distinct CDR3 sequences, 9.5% seen once. The material sequenced was PBMCs. Receptors originate from a human donor in good health (CMV status not recorded). Some clones in this sample may be carry-over from other donors' samples. Each CDR3 is given with its conserved first and last residue. Each record gives: CDR3 length, J gene, clone size, D gene, V gene, CDR3 protein, CDR3 DNA. The D gene is left open where the match is weak. Clone size is stated in some rows and not others, as once, few, many or a class when expanded.

CDR3 length: 15; J gene: TRBJ2-3; clone size: NA; D gene: NA; V gene: TRBV6-1; CDR3 protein: CASSEGGPSTDTQYF; CDR3 DNA: TGTGCCAGCAGTGAAGGGGGACCTAGCACAGATACGCAGTATTTT
CDR3 length: 14; J gene: TRBJ1-1; clone size: many; D gene: TRBD1; V gene: TRBV4-2; CDR3 protein: CASSQRTGAAEAFF; CDR3 DNA: TGTGCCAGCAGCCAAAGGACAGGAGCCGCTGAAGCTTTCTTT
CDR3 length: 17; J gene: TRBJ1-1; clone size: many; D gene: NA; V gene: TRBV6-2/TRBV6-3; CDR3 protein: CASSYSSPRIMNTEAFF; CDR3 DNA: TGTGCCAGCAGTTACTCGTCCCCACGGATCATGAACACTGAAGCTTTCTTT
CDR3 length: 12; J gene: TRBJ2-7; clone size: few; D gene: NA; V gene: TRBV28; CDR3 protein: CATSRGSYEQYF; CDR3 DNA: TGTGCCACCTCTCGTGGATCCTACGAGCAGTACTTC
CDR3 length: 12; J gene: TRBJ1-1; clone size: few; D gene: NA; V gene: TRBV4-1; CDR3 protein: CASSQTLGEAFF; CDR3 DNA: TGCGCCAGCAGCCAGACACTAGGTGAAGCTTTCTTT
CDR3 length: 16; J gene: TRBJ2-3; clone size: many; D gene: NA; V gene: TRBV5-4; CDR3 protein: CASSITRDLGTDTQYF; CDR3 DNA: TGTGCCAGCAGTATTACCAGGGATCTGGGCACAGATACGCAGTATTTT
CDR3 length: 16; J gene: TRBJ2-5; clone size: many; D gene: NA; V gene: TRBV7-8; CDR3 protein: CASSQTGRTDQETQYF; CDR3 DNA: TGTGCCAGCAGCCAAACCGGACGGACAGACCAAGAGACCCAGTACTTC
CDR3 length: 15; J gene: TRBJ1-1; clone size: few; D gene: TRBD1; V gene: TRBV5-1; CDR3 protein: CASSLPGQGGTEAFF; CDR3 DNA: TGCGCCAGCAGCCTGCCCGGACAGGGGGGCACTGAAGCTTTCTTT
CDR3 length: 10; J gene: TRBJ1-4; clone size: few; D gene: NA; V gene: TRBV2; CDR3 protein: CASSEEKLFF; CDR3 DNA: TGTGCCAGCAGTGAGGAAAAACTGTTTTTT
CDR3 length: 12; J gene: TRBJ1-5; clone size: NA; D gene: NA; V gene: TRBV6-6; CDR3 protein: CASSPLGSGGHF; CDR3 DNA: TGTGCCAGCAGCCCCCTGGGCTCGGGTGGGCATTTT
CDR3 length: 16; J gene: TRBJ2-3; clone size: NA; D gene: NA; V gene: TRBV7-9; CDR3 protein: CASSLWDNPSTDTQYF; CDR3 DNA: TGTGCCAGCAGCCTCTGGGACAATCCTAGCACAGATACGCAGTATTTT
CDR3 length: 16; J gene: TRBJ2-5; clone size: many; D gene: NA; V gene: TRBV20-1; CDR3 protein: CSARSFLGVAQETQYF; CDR3 DNA: TGCAGTGCTAGGTCTTTTTTGGGCGTGGCCCAAGAGACCCAGTACTTC
CDR3 length: 15; J gene: TRBJ1-2; clone size: many; D gene: NA; V gene: TRBV15; CDR3 protein: CATSSGPTGGYGYTF; CDR3 DNA: TGTGCCACCAGCAGTGGACCTACTGGGGGCTATGGCTACACCTTC
CDR3 length: 14; J gene: TRBJ1-1; clone size: many; D gene: TRBD1; V gene: TRBV6-2/TRBV6-3; CDR3 protein: CASRKQGAYTEAFF; CDR3 DNA: TGTGCCAGCAGAAAACAGGGGGCGTACACTGAAGCTTTCTTT
CDR3 length: 17; J gene: TRBJ2-1; clone size: few; D gene: TRBD2; V gene: TRBV10-3; CDR3 protein: CAISVLTSGRTIDEQFF; CDR3 DNA: TGTGCCATCAGTGTCCTTACTAGCGGGAGGACTATCGATGAGCAGTTCTTC
CDR3 length: 14; J gene: TRBJ2-1; clone size: NA; D gene: NA; V gene: TRBV28; CDR3 protein: CASKGGGTYNEQFF; CDR3 DNA: TGTGCCAGCAAGGGGGGGGGAACCTACAATGAGCAGTTCTTC
CDR3 length: 13; J gene: TRBJ1-5; clone size: many; D gene: NA; V gene: TRBV19; CDR3 protein: CASSMGTLQPQHF; CDR3 DNA: TGTGCCAGTAGTATGGGGACTCTTCAGCCCCAGCATTTT
CDR3 length: 14; J gene: TRBJ2-3; clone size: many; D gene: NA; V gene: TRBV7-8; CDR3 protein: CASSLGSGADTQYF; CDR3 DNA: TGTGCCAGCAGCTTAGGTTCGGGGGCAGATACGCAGTATTTT
CDR3 length: 14; J gene: TRBJ2-7; clone size: NA; D gene: NA; V gene: TRBV5-4; CDR3 protein: CASSLAGSRDEQYF; CDR3 DNA: TGTGCCAGCAGCTTGGCTGGAAGCAGGGACGAGCAGTACTTC
CDR3 length: 15; J gene: TRBJ2-3; clone size: many; D gene: TRBD1; V gene: TRBV7-9; CDR3 protein: CASSEWTGKLDTQYF; CDR3 DNA: TGTGCCAGCAGCGAGTGGACAGGAAAATTAGATACGCAGTATTTT
CDR3 length: 15; J gene: TRBJ1-1; clone size: NA; D gene: TRBD1; V gene: TRBV28; CDR3 protein: CASSKRTGTGTEAFF; CDR3 DNA: TGTGCCAGCAGTAAAAGGACAGGGACAGGCACTGAAGCTTTCTTT
CDR3 length: 14; J gene: TRBJ2-3; clone size: many; D gene: NA; V gene: TRBV7-2; CDR3 protein: CASSRRGAGDTQYF; CDR3 DNA: TGTGCCAGCAGCCGCCGGGGGGCGGGAGATACGCAGTATTTT
CDR3 length: 14; J gene: TRBJ2-1; clone size: few; D gene: TRBD2; V gene: TRBV6-6; CDR3 protein: CASSYYLAGEGQFF; CDR3 DNA: TGTGCCAGCAGTTACTATCTAGCGGGAGAAGGGCAGTTCTTC
CDR3 length: 14; J gene: TRBJ2-7; clone size: many; D gene: NA; V gene: TRBV28; CDR3 protein: CATLFSGRSYEQYF; CDR3 DNA: TGTGCCACCCTCTTTTCGGGCCGGTCCTACGAGCAGTACTTC
CDR3 length: 14; J gene: TRBJ1-2; clone size: once; D gene: NA; V gene: TRBV5-1; CDR3 protein: CASSFRQASEGYTF; CDR3 DNA: TGCGCCAGCAGCTTCAGACAGGCTAGTGAGGGCTACACCTTC
CDR3 length: 15; J gene: TRBJ1-3; clone size: many; D gene: NA; V gene: TRBV28; CDR3 protein: CASSFPGNSGNTIYF; CDR3 DNA: TGTGCCAGCAGTTTTCCCGGGAACTCTGGAAACACCATATATTTT
CDR3 length: 16; J gene: TRBJ2-7; clone size: many; D gene: TRBD2; V gene: TRBV7-9; CDR3 protein: CASSLRLSTSDYEQYF; CDR3 DNA: TGTGCCAGCAGCTTAAGGCTCTCGACTAGCGACTACGAGCAGTACTTC
CDR3 length: 17; J gene: TRBJ2-5; clone size: NA; D gene: NA; V gene: TRBV3-1; CDR3 protein: CASSQEGGGPDEETQYF; CDR3 DNA: TGTGCCAGCAGCCAAGAAGGAGGTGGTCCCGACGAAGAGACCCAGTACTTC
CDR3 length: 17; J gene: TRBJ2-5; clone size: many; D gene: TRBD1; V gene: TRBV7-8; CDR3 protein: CASSHYRGRSYQETQYF; CDR3 DNA: TGTGCCAGCAGCCATTACAGGGGGCGGTCGTACCAAGAGACCCAGTACTTC
CDR3 length: 15; J gene: TRBJ2-3; clone size: few; D gene: NA; V gene: TRBV7-9; CDR3 protein: CASSSGRVFTDTQYF; CDR3 DNA: TGTGCCAGCAGCTCCGGCAGGGTGTTCACAGATACGCAGTATTTT
CDR3 length: 17; J gene: TRBJ1-6; clone size: many; D gene: TRBD1; V gene: TRBV28; CDR3 protein: CASSTTGASSYNSPLHF; CDR3 DNA: TGTGCCAGCAGTACCACAGGGGCGAGCTCCTATAATTCACCCCTCCACTTT
CDR3 length: 13; J gene: TRBJ1-4; clone size: many; D gene: NA; V gene: TRBV28; CDR3 protein: CASGGTPNEKLFF; CDR3 DNA: TGTGCCAGCGGCGGCACACCTAATGAAAAACTGTTTTTT
CDR3 length: 14; J gene: TRBJ2-2; clone size: NA; D gene: TRBD1; V gene: TRBV29-1; CDR3 protein: CSVRNRGDTGELFF; CDR3 DNA: TGCAGCGTTCGAAACAGGGGAGACACCGGGGAGCTGTTTTTT
CDR3 length: 15; J gene: TRBJ2-1; clone size: many; D gene: TRBD2; V gene: TRBV7-2; CDR3 protein: CASTLLGLAGDEQFF; CDR3 DNA: TGTGCCAGCACCCTCCTGGGACTAGCGGGAGACGAGCAGTTCTTC
CDR3 length: 12; J gene: TRBJ1-2; clone size: many; D gene: NA; V gene: TRBV29-1; CDR3 protein: CSVLEGSRGYTF; CDR3 DNA: TGCAGCGTGTTAGAGGGCTCTCGTGGCTACACCTTC
CDR3 length: 14; J gene: TRBJ2-1; clone size: many; D gene: TRBD2; V gene: TRBV6-2/TRBV6-3; CDR3 protein: CASSSKREGTEQFF; CDR3 DNA: TGTGCCAGCAGTTCTAAGCGGGAGGGCACTGAGCAGTTCTTC
CDR3 length: 14; J gene: TRBJ1-5; clone size: many; D gene: NA; V gene: TRBV28; CDR3 protein: CASSIEGNLETQHF; CDR3 DNA: TGTGCCAGCAGTATCGAGGGGAATTTGGAAACCCAGCATTTT
CDR3 length: 16; J gene: TRBJ1-1; clone size: NA; D gene: TRBD1; V gene: TRBV20-1; CDR3 protein: CSARELTGGADTEAFF; CDR3 DNA: TGCAGTGCTAGAGAATTGACAGGGGGCGCAGACACTGAAGCTTTCTTT
CDR3 length: 14; J gene: TRBJ2-1; clone size: many; D gene: NA; V gene: TRBV7-2; CDR3 protein: CASSFGRTYNEQFF; CDR3 DNA: TGTGCCAGCAGCTTCGGGAGAACATACAATGAGCAGTTCTTC
CDR3 length: 15; J gene: TRBJ1-1; clone size: NA; D gene: NA; V gene: TRBV10-3; CDR3 protein: CAISESGGGRTEAFF; CDR3 DNA: TGTGCCATCAGTGAGTCGGGAGGTGGGCGAACTGAAGCTTTCTTT